This T cell receptor (beta chain) came from a study of cytomegalovirus exposure and HLA in healthy donors. To note about this clone: Its antigen is currently unknown.

The trim removed 0 bases at V and 5 bases at J, leaving 4 bases unmatched. In germline, CDR1 is MNHNS, CDR2 SASEGT. CDR3 length: 15 amino acids. Primers: 60 Vbeta forward and 13 Jbeta reverse. This table comes from immunoSEQ multiplex PCR, and its TCRdb copy is limited to in-frame clones, with some not included. The sample yields 150,000 to 200,000 clones, about 76% seen once. Study-level findings and limits: Exclusion as indistinguishable affected some V segments, including TRBV6-2 and TRBV6-3. Later genetic work tied a missense DCLRE1C variant to beta-chain V and J trimming.

The rearrangement uses TRBV6-1 and TRBJ2-1; 7 bases match TRBD1. The source material was PBMCs. The sequence came from a female donor in good health and CMV-seronegative. CDR3 in amino acids: CASSEAKGQNNEQFF. In DNA form, the CDR3 reads TGTGCCAGCAGTGAAGCTAAGGGACAGAACAATGAGCAGTTCTTC.